This T cell receptor beta chain was retrieved from a study of persistence of HIV-infected CD4 T cells. Overlapping HIV-1 Gag 15-mer peptides at approximately 0.96 ug per peptide per mL were used. Sorting selected CD4+ T cells upregulating both CD40 ligand and CD69. Donors were HIV-1-infected adults who began suppressive ART during chronic infection. Donors had undetectable plasma HIV-1 RNA, under 50 copies/mL, for 4+ years. Sequencing used immunoSEQ version 4 in survey mode. TCRdb's copy holds only in-frame clones and misses some; the assay was immunoSEQ multiplex PCR. The table includes 25,000 to 35,000 clones, 70% detected once. In the case of this clone: The antigen is undetermined.

The germline CDR1 and CDR2 sequences are WNHNN and SYGVQD (reference sequence). Trimming at V came to 6 bases and at J to 8 bases, leaving 0 bases not matched to a gene. CDR3 length: 13 residues. Sequencing was performed on CD4+ T cells sorted from PBMCs after approximately 19-hour stimulation, taken from a patient who received antiretroviral therapy. The sequence derives from an adult man with HIV who was CMV-seropositive. The rearrangement uses TRBV10-1 and TRBJ1-6; TRBD1 agrees at 11 bases. CDR3: CASRGQGDSPLHF. The CDR3 DNA is TGCGCCAGCAGGGGACAGGGGGATTCACCCCTCCACTTT.